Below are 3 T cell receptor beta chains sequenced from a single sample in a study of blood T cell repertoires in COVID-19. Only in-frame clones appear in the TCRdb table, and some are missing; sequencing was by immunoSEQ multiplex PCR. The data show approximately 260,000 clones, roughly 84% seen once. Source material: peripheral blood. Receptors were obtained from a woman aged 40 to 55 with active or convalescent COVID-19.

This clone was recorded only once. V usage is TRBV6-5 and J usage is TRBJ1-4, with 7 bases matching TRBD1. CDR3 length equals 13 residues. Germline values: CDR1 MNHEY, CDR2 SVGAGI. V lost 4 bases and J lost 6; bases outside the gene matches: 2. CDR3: CASSSDRDEKLFF. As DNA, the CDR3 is TGTGCCAGCAGTTCCGACAGGGATGAAAAACTGTTTTTT.

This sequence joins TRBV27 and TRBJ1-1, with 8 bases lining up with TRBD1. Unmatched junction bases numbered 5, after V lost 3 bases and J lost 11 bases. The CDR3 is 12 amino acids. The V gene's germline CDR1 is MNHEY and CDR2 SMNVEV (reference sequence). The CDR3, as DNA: TGTGCCAGCAGTTTCCGACAGGGGCGGGCTTTCTTT. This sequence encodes CASSFRQGRAFF.

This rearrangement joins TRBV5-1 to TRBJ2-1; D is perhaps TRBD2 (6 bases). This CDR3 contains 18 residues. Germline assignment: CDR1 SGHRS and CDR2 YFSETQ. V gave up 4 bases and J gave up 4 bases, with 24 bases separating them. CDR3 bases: TGCGCCAGCAGCCCTACTGGGTCGGTTAGCGGCTCTTACAATGAGCAGTTCTTC. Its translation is CASSPTGSVSGSYNEQFF.